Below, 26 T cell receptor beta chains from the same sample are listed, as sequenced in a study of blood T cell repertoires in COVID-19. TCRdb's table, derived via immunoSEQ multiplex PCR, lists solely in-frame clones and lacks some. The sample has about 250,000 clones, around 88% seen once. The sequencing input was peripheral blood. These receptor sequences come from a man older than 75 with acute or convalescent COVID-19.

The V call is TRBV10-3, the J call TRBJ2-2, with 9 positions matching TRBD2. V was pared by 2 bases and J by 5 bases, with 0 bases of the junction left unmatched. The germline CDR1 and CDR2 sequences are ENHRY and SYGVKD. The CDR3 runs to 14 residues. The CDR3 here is CAISEAGGTGELFF. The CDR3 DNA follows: TGTGCCATCAGTGAGGCGGGGGGGACCGGGGAGCTGTTTTTT.

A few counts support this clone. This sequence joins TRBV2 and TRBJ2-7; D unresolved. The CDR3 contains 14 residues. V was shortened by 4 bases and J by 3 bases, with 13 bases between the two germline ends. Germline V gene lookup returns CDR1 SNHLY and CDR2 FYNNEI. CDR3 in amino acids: CASSADRGHYEQYF. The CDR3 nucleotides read TGTGCCAGCAGTGCTGACCGCGGCCACTACGAGCAGTACTTC.

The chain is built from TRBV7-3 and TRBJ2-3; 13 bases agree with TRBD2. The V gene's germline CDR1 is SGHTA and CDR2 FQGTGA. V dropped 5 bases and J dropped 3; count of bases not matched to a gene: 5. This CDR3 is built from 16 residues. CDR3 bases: TGTGCCAGCAGCCCCCTGGGACTAGCGGGAACAGATACGCAGTATTTT. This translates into CASSPLGLAGTDTQYF.

CDR3: CASSVGDSFTEQYF. In DNA, the CDR3 is TGTGCCAGCAGCGTAGGGGACTCCTTCACCGAGCAGTACTTC. The chain links TRBV9 to TRBJ2-7; tentatively, D is TRBD2 (6 bases). Germline values: CDR1 SGDLS, CDR2 YYNGEE. Trimming removed 0 bases from V and 6 bases from J, with 13 bases in between. The CDR3 length is 14 residues.

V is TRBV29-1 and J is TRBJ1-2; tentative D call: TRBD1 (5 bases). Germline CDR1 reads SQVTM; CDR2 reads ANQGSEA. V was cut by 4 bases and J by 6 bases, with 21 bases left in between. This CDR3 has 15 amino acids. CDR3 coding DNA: TGCAGCGTTGGAAGGGGTCAGGGCGGGAGTAATGGCTACACCTTC. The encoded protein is CSVGRGQGGSNGYTF.

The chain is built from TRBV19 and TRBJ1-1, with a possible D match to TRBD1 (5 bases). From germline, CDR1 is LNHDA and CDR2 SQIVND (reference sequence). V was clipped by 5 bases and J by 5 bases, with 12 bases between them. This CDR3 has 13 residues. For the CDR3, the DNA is TGTGCCAGTAGTTTCGACAGACAGACTGAAGCTTTCTTT. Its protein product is CASSFDRQTEAFF.

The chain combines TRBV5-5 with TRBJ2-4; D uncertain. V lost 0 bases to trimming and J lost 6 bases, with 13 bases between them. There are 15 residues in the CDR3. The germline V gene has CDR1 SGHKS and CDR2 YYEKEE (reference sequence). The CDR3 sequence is CASSLGKPFGNIQYF. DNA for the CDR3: TGTGCCAGCAGCTTGGGAAAGCCCTTCGGAAACATTCAGTACTTC.

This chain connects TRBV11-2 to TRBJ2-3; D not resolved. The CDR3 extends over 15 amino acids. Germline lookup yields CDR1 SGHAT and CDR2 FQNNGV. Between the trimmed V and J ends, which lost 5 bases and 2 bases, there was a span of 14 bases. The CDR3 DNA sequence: TGTGCCAGCAGCCTGAACTCGGTGAACACAGATACGCAGTATTTT. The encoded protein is CASSLNSVNTDTQYF.

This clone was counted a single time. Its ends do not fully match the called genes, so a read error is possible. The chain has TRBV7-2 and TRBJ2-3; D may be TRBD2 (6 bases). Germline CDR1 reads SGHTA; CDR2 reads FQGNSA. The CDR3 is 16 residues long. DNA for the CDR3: TGTGCCAACAGCTCCAGTAGCGGAACTAGCACAGATACGCAGTATTTT. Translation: CANSSSSGTSTDTQYF.

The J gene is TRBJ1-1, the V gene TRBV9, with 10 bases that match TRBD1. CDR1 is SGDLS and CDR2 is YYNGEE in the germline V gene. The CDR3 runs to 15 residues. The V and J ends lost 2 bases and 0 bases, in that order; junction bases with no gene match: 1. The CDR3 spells CASSVTGGLNTEAFF. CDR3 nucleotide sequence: TGTGCCAGCAGCGTGACAGGGGGCTTGAACACTGAAGCTTTCTTT.

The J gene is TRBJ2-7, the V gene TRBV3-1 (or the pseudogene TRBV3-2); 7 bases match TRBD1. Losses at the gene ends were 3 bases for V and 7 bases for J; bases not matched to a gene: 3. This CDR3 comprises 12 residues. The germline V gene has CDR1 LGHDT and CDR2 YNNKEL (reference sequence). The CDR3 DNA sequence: TGTGCCAGCAGCCATCAGGGGGTTGAGCAGTACTTC. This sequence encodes CASSHQGVEQYF.

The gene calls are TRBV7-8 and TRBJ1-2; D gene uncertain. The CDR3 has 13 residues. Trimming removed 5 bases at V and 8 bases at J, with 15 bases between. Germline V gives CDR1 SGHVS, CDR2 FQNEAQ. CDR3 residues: CASSPMEGGGYTF. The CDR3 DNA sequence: TGTGCCAGCAGCCCGATGGAGGGCGGCGGCTACACCTTC.

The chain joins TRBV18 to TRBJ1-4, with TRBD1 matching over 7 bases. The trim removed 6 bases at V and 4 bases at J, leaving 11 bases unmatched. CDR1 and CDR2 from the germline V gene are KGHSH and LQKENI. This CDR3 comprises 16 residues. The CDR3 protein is CASSPFEGAINEKLFF. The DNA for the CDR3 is TGTGCCAGCTCCCCTTTCGAGGGGGCAATTAATGAAAAACTGTTTTTT. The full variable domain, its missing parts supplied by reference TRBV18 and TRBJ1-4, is NAGVMQNPRHLVRRRGQEARLRCSPMKGHSHVYWYRQLPEEGLKFMVYLQKENIIDESGMPKERFSAEFPKEGPSILRIQQVVRGDSAAYFCASSPFEGAINEKLFFGSGTQLSVL.

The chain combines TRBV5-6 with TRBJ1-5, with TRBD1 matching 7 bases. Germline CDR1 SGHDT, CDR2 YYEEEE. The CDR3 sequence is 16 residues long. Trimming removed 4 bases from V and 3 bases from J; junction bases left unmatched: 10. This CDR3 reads CASSRRRTGLNQPQHF. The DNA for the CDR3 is TGTGCCAGCAGCCGCCGCCGGACAGGCCTCAATCAGCCCCAGCATTTT.

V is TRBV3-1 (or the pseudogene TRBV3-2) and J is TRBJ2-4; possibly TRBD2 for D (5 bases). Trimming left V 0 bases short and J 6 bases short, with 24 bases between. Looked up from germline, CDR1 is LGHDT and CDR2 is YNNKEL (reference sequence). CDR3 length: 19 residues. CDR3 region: CASSQEGRWTGGEGNIQYF. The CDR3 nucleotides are TGTGCCAGCAGCCAAGAGGGCCGATGGACCGGAGGTGAAGGAAACATTCAGTACTTC.

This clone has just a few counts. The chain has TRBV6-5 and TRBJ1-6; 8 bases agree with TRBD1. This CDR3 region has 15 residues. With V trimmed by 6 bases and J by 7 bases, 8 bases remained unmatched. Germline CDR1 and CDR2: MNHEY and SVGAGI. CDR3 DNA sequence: TGTGCCAGCAGCCCAGCTGGACAGGGAAATTCACCCCTCCACTTT. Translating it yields CASSPAGQGNSPLHF.

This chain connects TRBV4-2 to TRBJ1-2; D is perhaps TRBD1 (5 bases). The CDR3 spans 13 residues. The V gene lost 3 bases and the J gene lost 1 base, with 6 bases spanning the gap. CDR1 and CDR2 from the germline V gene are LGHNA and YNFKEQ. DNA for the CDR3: TGTGCCAGCAGCCAGGGACTTAACTATGGCTACACCTTC. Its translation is CASSQGLNYGYTF.

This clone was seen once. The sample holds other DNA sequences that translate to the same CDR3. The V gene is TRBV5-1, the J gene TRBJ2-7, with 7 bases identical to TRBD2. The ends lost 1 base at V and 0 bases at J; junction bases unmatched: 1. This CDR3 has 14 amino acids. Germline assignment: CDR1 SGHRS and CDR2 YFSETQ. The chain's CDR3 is CASSLSGVSYEQYF. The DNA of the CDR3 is TGCGCCAGCAGCTTGAGCGGGGTCTCCTACGAGCAGTACTTC.

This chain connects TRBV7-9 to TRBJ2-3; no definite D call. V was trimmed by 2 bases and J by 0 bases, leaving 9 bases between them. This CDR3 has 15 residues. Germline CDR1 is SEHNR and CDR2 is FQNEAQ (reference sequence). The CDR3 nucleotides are TGTGCCAGCAGCTTATGGTTAGCTAGCACAGATACGCAGTATTTT. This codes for CASSLWLASTDTQYF.

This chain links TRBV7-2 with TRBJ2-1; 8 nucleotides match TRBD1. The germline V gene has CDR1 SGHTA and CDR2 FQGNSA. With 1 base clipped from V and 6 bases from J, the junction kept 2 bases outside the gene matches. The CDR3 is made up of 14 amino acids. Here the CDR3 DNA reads TGTGCCAGCAGCTTAGACCAGGGGGCCAATGAGCAGTTCTTC. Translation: CASSLDQGANEQFF.

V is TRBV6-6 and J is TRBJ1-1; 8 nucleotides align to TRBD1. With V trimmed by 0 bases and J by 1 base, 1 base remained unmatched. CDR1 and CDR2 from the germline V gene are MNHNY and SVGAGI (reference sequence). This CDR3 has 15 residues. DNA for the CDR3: TGTGCCAGCAGTTACTCCGGACAGGGGAACACTGAAGCTTTCTTT. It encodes CASSYSGQGNTEAFF.

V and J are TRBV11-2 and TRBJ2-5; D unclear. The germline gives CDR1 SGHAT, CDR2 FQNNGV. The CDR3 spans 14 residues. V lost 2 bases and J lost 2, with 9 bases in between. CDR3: CASSLLQVQETQYF. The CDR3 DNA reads TGTGCCAGCAGCTTATTGCAGGTTCAAGAGACCCAGTACTTC.

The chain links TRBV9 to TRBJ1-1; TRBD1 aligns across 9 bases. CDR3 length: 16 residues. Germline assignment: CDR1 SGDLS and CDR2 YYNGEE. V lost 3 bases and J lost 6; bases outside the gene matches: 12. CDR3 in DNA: TGTGCCAGCAGCGAAGGTATCGGGACAGGGAGATCTGAAGCTTTCTTT. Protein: CASSEGIGTGRSEAFF.

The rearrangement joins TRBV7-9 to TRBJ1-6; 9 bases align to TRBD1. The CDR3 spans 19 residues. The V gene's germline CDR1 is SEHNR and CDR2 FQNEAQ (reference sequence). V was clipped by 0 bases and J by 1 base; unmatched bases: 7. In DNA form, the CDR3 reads TGTGCCAGCAGCTTAGCTCTCCAGGACAGGGGTTCCTATAATTCACCCCTCCACTTT. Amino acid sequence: CASSLALQDRGSYNSPLHF.

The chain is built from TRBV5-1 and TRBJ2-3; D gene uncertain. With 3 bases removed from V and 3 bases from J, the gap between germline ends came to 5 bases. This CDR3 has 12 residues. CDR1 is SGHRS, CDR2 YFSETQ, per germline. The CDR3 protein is CASSYETDTQYF. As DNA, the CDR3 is TGCGCCAGCAGCTATGAGACAGATACGCAGTATTTT.

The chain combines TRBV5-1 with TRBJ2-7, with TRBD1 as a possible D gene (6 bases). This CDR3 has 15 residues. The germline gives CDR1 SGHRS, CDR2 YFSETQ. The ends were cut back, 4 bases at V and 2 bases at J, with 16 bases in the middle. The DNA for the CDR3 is TGCGCCAGCAGCAACAGGGTCAACCAAGCCTACGAGCAGTACTTC. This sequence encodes CASSNRVNQAYEQYF.